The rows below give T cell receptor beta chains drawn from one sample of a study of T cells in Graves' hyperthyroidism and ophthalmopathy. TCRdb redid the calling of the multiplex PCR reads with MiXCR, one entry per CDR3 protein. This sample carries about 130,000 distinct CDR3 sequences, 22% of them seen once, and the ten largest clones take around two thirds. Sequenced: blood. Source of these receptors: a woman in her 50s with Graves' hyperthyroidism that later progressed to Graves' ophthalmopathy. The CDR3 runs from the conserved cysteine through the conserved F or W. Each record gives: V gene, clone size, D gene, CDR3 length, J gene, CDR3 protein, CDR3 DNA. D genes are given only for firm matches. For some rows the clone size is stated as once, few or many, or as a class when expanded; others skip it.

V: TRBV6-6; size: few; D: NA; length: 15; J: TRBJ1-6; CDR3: CASSYGTLANSPLHF; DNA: TGTGCCAGCAGTTACGGGACTTTAGCGAATTCACCCCTCCACTTT
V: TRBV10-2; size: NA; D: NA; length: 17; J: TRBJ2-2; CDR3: CASSERVVAPTTGELFF; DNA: TGCGCCAGCAGTGAGAGGGTGGTAGCCCCGACCACCGGGGAGCTGTTTTTT
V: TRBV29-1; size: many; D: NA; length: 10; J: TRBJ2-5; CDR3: CSVAHDTQYF; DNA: TGCAGCGTTGCCCATGACACCCAGTACTTC
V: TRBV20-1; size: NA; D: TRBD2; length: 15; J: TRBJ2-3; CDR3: CSASQTSGRADTQYF; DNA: TGCAGTGCTAGCCAGACTAGCGGGAGGGCAGATACGCAGTATTTT
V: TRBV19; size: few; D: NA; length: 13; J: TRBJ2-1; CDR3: CASSISSSNEQFF; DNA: TGTGCCAGTAGTATCTCTAGCAGCAATGAGCAGTTCTTC
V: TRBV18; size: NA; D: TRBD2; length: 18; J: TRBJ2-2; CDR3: CASSPPGLAGVNTGELFF; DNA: TGTGCCAGCTCACCTCCGGGACTAGCGGGAGTGAACACCGGGGAGCTGTTTTTT
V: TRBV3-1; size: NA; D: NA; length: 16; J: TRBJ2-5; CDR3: CASSQDIGSYQETQYF; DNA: TGTGCCAGCAGCCAAGATATCGGGAGCTACCAAGAGACCCAGTACTTC
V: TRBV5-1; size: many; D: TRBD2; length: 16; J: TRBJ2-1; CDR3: CASSRGDAGGYDEQFF; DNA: TGCGCCAGCAGCCGCGGGGACGCGGGAGGATATGATGAGCAGTTCTTC
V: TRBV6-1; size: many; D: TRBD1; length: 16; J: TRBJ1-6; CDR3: CASRQTGTANNSPLHF; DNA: TGTGCCAGCCGGCAAACCGGGACAGCGAATAATTCACCCCTCCACTTT
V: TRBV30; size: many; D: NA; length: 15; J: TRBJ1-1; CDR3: CAWSVGWAGNTEAFF; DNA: TGTGCCTGGAGTGTAGGGTGGGCAGGGAACACTGAAGCTTTCTTT
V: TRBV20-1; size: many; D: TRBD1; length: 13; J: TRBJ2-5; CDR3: CSASGQVAGTQYF; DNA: TGCAGTGCTAGCGGACAGGTAGCAGGGACCCAGTACTTC
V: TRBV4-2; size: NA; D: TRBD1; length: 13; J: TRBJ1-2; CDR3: CASHTGQGYGYTF; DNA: TGTGCCAGCCACACGGGACAGGGATATGGCTACACCTTC
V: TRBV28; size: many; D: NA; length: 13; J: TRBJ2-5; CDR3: CASRTGTQETQYF; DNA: TGTGCCAGCAGAACCGGGACACAAGAGACCCAGTACTTC
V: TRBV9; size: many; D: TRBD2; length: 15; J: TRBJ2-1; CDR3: CASSVASGSNNEQFF; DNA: TGTGCCAGCAGCGTAGCTAGCGGGAGTAACAATGAGCAGTTCTTC
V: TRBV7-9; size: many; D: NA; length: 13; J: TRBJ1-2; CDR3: CASSLVSSRGYTF; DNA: TGTGCCAGCAGCTTAGTTTCCAGTCGTGGCTACACCTTC
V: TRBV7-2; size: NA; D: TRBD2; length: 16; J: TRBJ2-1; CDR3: CASSLLGLAGGNEQFF; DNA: TGTGCCAGCAGCTTATTGGGGCTAGCGGGAGGTAATGAGCAGTTCTTC
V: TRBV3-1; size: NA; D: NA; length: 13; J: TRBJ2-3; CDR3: CASSPGLGDTQYF; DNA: TGTGCCAGCAGTCCTGGACTGGGAGATACGCAGTATTTT
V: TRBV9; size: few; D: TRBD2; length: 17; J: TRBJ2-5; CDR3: CASSALGVAGETETQYF; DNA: TGTGCCAGCAGCGCCCTTGGGGTAGCGGGAGAGACAGAGACCCAGTACTTC
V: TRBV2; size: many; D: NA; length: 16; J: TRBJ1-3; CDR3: CASSEGTRSSGNTIYF; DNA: TGTGCCAGCAGTGAAGGGACACGTTCCTCTGGAAACACCATATATTTT
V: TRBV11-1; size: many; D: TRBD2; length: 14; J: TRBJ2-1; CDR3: CASSLESGGAEQFF; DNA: TGTGCCAGCAGCTTAGAATCGGGAGGGGCTGAGCAGTTCTTC
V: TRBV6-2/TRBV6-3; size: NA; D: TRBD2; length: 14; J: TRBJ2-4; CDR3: CASSQDRGSGRKYF; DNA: TGTGCCAGCAGCCAAGATCGGGGCAGCGGGAGAAAGTACTTC
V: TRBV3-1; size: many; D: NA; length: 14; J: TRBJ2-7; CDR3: CASSPQGGSYEQYF; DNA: TGTGCCAGCAGCCCCCAGGGCGGATCCTACGAGCAGTACTTC
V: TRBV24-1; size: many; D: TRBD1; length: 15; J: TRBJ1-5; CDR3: CATSEGQGAFQPQHF; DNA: TGTGCCACCAGTGAGGGACAGGGGGCCTTTCAGCCCCAGCATTTT
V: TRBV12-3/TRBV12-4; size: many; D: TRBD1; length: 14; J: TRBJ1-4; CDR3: CASRGQGTNEKLFF; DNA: TGTGCCAGCAGAGGACAGGGTACTAATGAAAAACTGTTTTTT
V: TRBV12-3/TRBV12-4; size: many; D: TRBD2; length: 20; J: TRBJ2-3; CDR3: CASRPPPTSGRAQPRDTQYF; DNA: TGTGCCAGCAGACCACCTCCGACTAGCGGGAGGGCTCAGCCGCGAGATACGCAGTATTTT
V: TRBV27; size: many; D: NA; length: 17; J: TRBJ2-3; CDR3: CASSSPPRAGGTDTQYF; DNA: TGTGCCAGCAGTTCCCCCCCCCGGGCTGGCGGCACAGATACGCAGTATTTT
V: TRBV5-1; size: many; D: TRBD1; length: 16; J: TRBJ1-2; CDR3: CASSVGRTDRERGYTF; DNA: TGCGCCAGCAGCGTTGGCCGAACGGACAGGGAACGTGGCTACACCTTC
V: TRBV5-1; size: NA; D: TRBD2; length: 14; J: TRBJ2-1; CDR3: CASSYGLAVDEQFF; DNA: TGCGCCAGCAGCTACGGACTAGCAGTGGATGAGCAGTTCTTC
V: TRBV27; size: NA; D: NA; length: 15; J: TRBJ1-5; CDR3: CASSPRVGSNQPQHF; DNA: TGTGCCAGCAGTCCTAGGGTTGGCAGCAATCAGCCCCAGCATTTT
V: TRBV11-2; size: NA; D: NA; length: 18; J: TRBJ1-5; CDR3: CASSLGGGGGQNNQPQHF; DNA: TGTGCCAGCAGCTTAGGAGGAGGGGGGGGGCAGAACAATCAGCCCCAGCATTTT
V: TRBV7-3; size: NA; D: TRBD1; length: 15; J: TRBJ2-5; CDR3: CASSQGDRTQETQYF; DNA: TGTGCCAGCAGCCAAGGGGACAGGACTCAAGAGACCCAGTACTTC
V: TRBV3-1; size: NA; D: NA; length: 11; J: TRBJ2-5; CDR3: CASSQGRYWYF; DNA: TGTGCCAGCAGCCAAGGCAGGTACTGGTACTTC
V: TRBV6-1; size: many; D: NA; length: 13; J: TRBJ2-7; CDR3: CASSASRFYEQYF; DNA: TGTGCCAGCAGTGCTTCCAGGTTCTACGAGCAGTACTTC
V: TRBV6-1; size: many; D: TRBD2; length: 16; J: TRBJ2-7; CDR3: CASRYDSGISSYEQYF; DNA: TGTGCCAGCAGATACGATAGCGGGATCTCTTCCTACGAGCAGTACTTC
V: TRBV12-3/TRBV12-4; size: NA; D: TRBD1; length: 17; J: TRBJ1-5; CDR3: CASSDSLGTGGDQPQHF; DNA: TGTGCCAGCAGCGATTCTCTCGGGACAGGGGGGGATCAGCCCCAGCATTTT
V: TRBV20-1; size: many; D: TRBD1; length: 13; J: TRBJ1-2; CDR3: CSADETGIGGYTF; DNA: TGCAGTGCTGATGAGACAGGGATCGGTGGCTACACCTTC
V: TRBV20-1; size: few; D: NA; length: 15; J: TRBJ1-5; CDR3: CSARDLRAANQPQHF; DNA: TGCAGTGCTAGAGATCTCAGGGCAGCCAATCAGCCCCAGCATTTT
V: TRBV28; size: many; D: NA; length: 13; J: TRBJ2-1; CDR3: CASTPTSYNEQFF; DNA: TGTGCCAGCACCCCTACCTCCTACAATGAGCAGTTCTTC
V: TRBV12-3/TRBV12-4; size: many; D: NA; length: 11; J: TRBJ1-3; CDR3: CASSLVDTIYF; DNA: TGTGCCAGCAGTTTAGTGGACACCATATATTTT
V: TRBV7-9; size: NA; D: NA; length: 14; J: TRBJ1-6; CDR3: CASRHETYNSPLHF; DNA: TGTGCCAGCAGACATGAAACCTATAATTCACCCCTCCACTTT
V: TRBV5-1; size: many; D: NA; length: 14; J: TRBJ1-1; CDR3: CASSLDSLNTEAFF; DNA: TGCGCCAGCAGCTTGGACTCTTTGAACACTGAAGCTTTCTTT
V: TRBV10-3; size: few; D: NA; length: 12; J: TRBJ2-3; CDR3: CAISAGADTQYF; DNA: TGTGCCATCAGTGCGGGGGCAGATACGCAGTATTTT
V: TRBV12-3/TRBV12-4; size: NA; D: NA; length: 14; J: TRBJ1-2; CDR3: CASSIPSSVFGYTF; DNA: TGTGCCAGCAGTATCCCTTCCTCGGTCTTCGGCTACACCTTC
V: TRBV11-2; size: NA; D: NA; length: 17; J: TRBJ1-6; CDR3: CASSLGGGSTYNSPLHF; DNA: TGTGCCAGCAGCTTAGGCGGGGGGTCCACCTATAATTCACCCCTCCACTTT
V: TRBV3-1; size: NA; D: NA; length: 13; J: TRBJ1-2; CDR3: CASSPSGAYGYTF; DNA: TGTGCCAGCAGCCCCTCAGGGGCCTATGGCTACACCTTC
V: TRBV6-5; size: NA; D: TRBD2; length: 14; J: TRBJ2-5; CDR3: CASSYGAGQETQYF; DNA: TGTGCCAGCAGTTACGGAGCGGGGCAAGAGACCCAGTACTTC
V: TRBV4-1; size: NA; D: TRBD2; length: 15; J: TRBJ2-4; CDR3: CASSPLGGVKNIQYF; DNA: TGCGCCAGCAGCCCCCTGGGAGGGGTCAAAAACATTCAGTACTTC